This T cell receptor (beta chain) derives from a study of T cells expressing NK-cell markers. Study summary: Sequencing covered eight donors, seven HCMV-seropositive and one seronegative.

A remark on this clonotype: Its antigen is still unknown.

CDR3 size: 15 residues. Per the germline V gene, CDR1 is GTSNPN and CDR2 is SVGIG (reference sequence). Findings and caveats of the study: In about 6 donors, dominant CD3+CD56+NKG2C+ clonotypes ranked among the top 10 CD8+ clonotypes. HCMV specificity of the expanded NKG2C+ T cell clones was not established.

UMIs accompanied the 5'RACE template switching by which TCR beta cDNA was made. TCRdb processed the 5' RACE reads again and assigns one entry to each CDR3 protein, with no DNA. Found here are about 140,000 distinct CDR3 sequences; the top ten clones hold 9.5% to 15%. The sequence was obtained from a man between 18 and 29 years old in good health. Sample: blood T cells: a sorted CD56 or NKG2C T cell subset, CD4+ or CD8+ T cells, or bulk PBMC T cells (not recorded which). This chain connects TRBV30 to TRBJ1-3; TCRdb returns TRBD1, unconfirmable since there is no DNA. CDR3 sequence: CAWSDGTEGGNTIYF.